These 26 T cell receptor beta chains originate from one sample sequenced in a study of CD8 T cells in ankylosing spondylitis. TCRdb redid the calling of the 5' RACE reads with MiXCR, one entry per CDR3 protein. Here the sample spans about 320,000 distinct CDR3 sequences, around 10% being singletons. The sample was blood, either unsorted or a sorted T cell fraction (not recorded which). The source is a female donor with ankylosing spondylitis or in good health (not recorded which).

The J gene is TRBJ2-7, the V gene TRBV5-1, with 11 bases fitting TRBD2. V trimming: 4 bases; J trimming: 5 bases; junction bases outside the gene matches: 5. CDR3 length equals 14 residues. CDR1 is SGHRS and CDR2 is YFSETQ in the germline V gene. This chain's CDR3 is CASSLTTSGDEQYF. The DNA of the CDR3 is TGCGCCAGCAGCCTCACGACTAGCGGGGACGAGCAGTACTTC.

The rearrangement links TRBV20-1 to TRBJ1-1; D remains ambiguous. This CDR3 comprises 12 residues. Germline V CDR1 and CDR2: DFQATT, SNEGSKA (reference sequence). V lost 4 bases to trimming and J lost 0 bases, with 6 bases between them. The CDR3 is CSATQMNTEAFF. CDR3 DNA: TGCAGTGCTACTCAAATGAACACTGAAGCTTTCTTT.

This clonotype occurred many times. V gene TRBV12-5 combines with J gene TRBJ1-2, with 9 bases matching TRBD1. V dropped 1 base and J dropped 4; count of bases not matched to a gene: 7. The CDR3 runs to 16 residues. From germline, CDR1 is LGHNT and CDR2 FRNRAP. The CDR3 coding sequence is TGTGCTAGTGGTTTGGCCGGACAGGGGCCGCCCTATGGCTACACCTTC. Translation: CASGLAGQGPPYGYTF.

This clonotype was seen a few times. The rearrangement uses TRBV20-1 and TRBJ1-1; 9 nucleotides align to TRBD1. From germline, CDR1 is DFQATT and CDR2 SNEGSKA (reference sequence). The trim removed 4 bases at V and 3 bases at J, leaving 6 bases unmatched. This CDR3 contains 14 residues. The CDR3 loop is CSATRDRVDTEAFF. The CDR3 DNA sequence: TGCAGTGCTACTCGGGACAGGGTAGACACTGAAGCTTTCTTT.

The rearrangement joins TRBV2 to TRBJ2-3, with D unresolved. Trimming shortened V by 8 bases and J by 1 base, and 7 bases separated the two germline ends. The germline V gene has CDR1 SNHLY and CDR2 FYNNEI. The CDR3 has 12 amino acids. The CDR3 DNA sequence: TGTGCCAGCGAGGCAGGCACAGATACGCAGTATTTT. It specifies CASEAGTDTQYF.

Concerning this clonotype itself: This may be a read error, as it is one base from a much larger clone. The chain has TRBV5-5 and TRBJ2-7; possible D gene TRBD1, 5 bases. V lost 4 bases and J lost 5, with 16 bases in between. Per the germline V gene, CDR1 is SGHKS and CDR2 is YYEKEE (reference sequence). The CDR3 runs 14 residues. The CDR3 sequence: CASSLGLWTNEQYF. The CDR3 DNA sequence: TGTGCCAGCAGCCTGGGCCTCTGGACAAACGAGCAGTACTTC.

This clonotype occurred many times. This CDR3 is CASTSQGAGTGELFF. The CDR3 region has the DNA TGTGCCAGCACCTCCCAGGGGGCCGGCACCGGGGAGCTGTTTTTT. The chain combines TRBV25-1 with TRBJ2-2; 8 bases map to TRBD1. V shed 7 bases, J shed 4 bases, and the junction held 8 bases outside the gene matches. There are 15 residues in the CDR3. CDR1 and CDR2 (germline): MGHDK, SYGVNS.

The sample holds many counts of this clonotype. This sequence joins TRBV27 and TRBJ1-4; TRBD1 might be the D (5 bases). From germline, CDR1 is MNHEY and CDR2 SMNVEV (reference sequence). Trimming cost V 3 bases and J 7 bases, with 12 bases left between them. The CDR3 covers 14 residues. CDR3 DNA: TGTGCCAGCAGTTTCCCCCAGGGCGGTGAAAAACTGTTTTTT. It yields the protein CASSFPQGGEKLFF.

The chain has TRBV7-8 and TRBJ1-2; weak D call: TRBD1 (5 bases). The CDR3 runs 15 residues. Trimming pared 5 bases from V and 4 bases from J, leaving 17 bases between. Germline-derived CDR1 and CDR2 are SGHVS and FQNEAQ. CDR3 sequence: CASSPSQEHTYGYTF. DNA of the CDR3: TGTGCCAGCAGCCCCTCACAGGAGCATACCTATGGCTACACCTTC.

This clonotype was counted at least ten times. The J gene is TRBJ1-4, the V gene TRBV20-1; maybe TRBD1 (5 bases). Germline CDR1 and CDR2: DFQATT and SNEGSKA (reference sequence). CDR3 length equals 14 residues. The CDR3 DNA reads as TGCAGCCCGGGGGGGTTGAGGACTAATGAAAAACTGTTTTTT. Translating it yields CSPGGLRTNEKLFF.

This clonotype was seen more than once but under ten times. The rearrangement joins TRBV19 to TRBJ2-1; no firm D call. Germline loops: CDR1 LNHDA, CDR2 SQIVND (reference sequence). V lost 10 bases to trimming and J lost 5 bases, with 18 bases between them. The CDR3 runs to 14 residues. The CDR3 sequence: CATQFGQQNNEQFF. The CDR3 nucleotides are TGTGCCACCCAATTTGGGCAGCAAAACAATGAGCAGTTCTTC.

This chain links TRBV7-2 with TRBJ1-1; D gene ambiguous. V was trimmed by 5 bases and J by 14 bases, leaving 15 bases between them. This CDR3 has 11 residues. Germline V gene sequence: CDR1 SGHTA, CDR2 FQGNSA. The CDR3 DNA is TGTGCCAGCAGCCCCCTACTAGCGGGCTTCTTT. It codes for CASSPLLAGFF.

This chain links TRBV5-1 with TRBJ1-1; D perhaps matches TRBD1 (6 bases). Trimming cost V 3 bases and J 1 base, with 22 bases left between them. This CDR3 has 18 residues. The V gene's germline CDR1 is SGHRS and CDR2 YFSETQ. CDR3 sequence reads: CASSSPQRGGRGNTEAFF. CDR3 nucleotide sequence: TGCGCCAGCAGCTCCCCCCAGCGCGGGGGGCGCGGGAACACTGAAGCTTTCTTT.

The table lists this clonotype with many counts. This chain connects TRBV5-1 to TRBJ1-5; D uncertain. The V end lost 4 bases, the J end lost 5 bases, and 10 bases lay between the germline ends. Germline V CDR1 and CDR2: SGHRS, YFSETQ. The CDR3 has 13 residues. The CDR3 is CASSAWTDQPQHF. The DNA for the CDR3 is TGCGCCAGCAGCGCGTGGACGGATCAGCCCCAGCATTTT.

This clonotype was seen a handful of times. The CDR3 DNA is TGTGCCAGCACTATTTTGCGGAGTGCGGGAACCGGGGAGCTGTTTTTT. This translates into CASTILRSAGTGELFF. This chain connects TRBV28 to TRBJ2-2, with D maybe TRBD2 (6 bases). Germline assignment: CDR1 MDHEN and CDR2 SYDVKM. The CDR3 has 16 residues. Trimming removed 7 bases from V and 5 bases from J, with 20 bases in between.

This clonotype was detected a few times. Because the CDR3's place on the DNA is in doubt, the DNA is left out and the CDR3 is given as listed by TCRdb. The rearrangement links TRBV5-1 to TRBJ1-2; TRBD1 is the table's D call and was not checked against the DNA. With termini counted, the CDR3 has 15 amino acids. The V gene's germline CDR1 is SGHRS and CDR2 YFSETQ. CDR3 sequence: CASSWGQGNGHGYAF.

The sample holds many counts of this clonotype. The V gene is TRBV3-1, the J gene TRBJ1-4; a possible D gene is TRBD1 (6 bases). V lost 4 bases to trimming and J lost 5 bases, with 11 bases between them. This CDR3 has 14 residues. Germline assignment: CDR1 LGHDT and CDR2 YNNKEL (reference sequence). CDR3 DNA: TGTGCCAGCAGCCTCGGACAGAGGAATGAAAAACTGTTTTTT. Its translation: CASSLGQRNEKLFF.

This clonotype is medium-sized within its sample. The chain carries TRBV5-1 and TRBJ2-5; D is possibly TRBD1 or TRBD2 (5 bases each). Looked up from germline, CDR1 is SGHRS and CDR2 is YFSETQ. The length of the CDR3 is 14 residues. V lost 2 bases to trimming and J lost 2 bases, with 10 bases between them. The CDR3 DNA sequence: TGCGCCAGCAGCTTCGGGGCTACACAAGAGACCCAGTACTTC. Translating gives CASSFGATQETQYF.

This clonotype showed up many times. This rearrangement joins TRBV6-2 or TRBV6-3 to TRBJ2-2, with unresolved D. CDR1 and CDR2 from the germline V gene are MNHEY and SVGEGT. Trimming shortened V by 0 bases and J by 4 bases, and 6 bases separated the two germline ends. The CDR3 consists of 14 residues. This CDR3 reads CASSYSNRTGELFF. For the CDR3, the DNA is TGTGCCAGCAGTTACTCGAATCGCACCGGGGAGCTGTTTTTT.

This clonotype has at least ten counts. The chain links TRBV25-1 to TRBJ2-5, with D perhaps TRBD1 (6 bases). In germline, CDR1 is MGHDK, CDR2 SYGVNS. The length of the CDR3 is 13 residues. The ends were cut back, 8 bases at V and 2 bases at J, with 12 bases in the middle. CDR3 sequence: CASRTGWQETQYF. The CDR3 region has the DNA TGTGCCAGCCGTACAGGGTGGCAAGAGACCCAGTACTTC.

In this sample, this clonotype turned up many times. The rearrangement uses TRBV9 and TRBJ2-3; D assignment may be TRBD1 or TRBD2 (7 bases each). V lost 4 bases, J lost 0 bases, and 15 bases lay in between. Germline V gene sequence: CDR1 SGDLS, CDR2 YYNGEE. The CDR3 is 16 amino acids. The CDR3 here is CASSSRGGASTDTQYF. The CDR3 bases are TGTGCCAGCAGCTCCAGGGGGGGAGCTAGCACAGATACGCAGTATTTT.

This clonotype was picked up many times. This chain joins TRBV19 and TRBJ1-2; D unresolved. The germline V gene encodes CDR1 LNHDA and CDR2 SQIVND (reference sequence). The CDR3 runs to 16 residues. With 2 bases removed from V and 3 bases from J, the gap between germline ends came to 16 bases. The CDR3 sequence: CASSISEDSGYYGYTF. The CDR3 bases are TGTGCCAGTAGTATATCAGAGGATTCGGGGTACTATGGCTACACCTTC.

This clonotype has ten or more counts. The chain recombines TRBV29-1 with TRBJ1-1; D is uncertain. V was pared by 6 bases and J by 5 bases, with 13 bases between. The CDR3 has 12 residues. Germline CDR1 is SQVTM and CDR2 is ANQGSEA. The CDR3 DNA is TGCAGCGTCGAGACGGGTGGGACTGAAGCTTTCTTT. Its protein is CSVETGGTEAFF.

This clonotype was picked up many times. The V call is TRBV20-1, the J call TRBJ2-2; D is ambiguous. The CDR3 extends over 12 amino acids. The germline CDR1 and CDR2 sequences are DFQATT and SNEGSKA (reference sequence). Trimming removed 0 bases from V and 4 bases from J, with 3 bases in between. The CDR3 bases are TGCAGTGCTAGAGATGCCACCGGGGAGCTGTTTTTT. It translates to CSARDATGELFF.

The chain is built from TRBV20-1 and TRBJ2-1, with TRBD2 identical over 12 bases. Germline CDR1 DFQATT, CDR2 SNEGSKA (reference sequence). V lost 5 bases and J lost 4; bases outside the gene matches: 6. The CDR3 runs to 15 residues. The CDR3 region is CSAQRTSGVYNEQFF. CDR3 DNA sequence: TGCAGTGCTCAAAGGACTAGCGGGGTATACAATGAGCAGTTCTTC.

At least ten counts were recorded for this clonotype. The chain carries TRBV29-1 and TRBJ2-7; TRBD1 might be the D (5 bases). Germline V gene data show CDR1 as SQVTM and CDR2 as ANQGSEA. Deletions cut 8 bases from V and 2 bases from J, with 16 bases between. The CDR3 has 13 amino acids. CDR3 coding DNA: TGCAGCTTCCTTGAGGACACCGCCTACGAGCAGTACTTC. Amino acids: CSFLEDTAYEQYF.